This TCR beta chain was captured by sequencing in a study (dated by TCRdb to between 2021 and 2023). Summary of the overall study and its limitations: Further investigation, including longitudinal sampling and assessment of a control group, is stated by the authors to be required.

Its CDR3 holds 12 amino acids, cysteine through phenylalanine. Just CDR3 DNA is preserved here, 36 bases in frame from base 1. The germline ends are 5 bases apart after V is trimmed by 2 bases and J by 3 bases. PBMCs were separated from peripheral blood, and TCR beta sequencing was performed on genomic DNA obtained from unsorted PBMCs. Survey-level sequencing on the immunoSEQ platform was used to profile the TCR beta chain repertoires. Regarding the original processing steps: Repertoire diversity was measured with the inverse Simpson index, and CDR3 amino acid length spectratypes and V-J pairing frequencies were compared. Clonotypes specific to SARS-CoV-2, CMV, influenza A and EBV were annotated by matching TCR beta CDR3 sequences against VDJdb. The table comes from immuneACCESS by way of TCRdb, which keeps in-frame sequences with V and J called. Part of the clones is missing from these tables; in studies checked, under half for an unresolved V gene and the rest for unknown reasons. V and J calls and clone size follow that table, whereas D and trimming were derived from the DNA. The sample table contains some 68,000 clones; only one count was recorded for 93% of them. Around 4.5% of the sample is in the top ten clones.

A note on this clone: The antigen it binds to is not known. Nothing much larger sits one base from this clone, and base qualities are not available.

Material: PBMCs. The V and J segments used are TRBV12-3 or TRBV12-4 and TRBJ2-7; a tentative D match to TRBD1 spans 5 bases. The origin of this receptor is a man aged 35-49 years with rheumatoid arthritis. The CDR3 region reads CASSLQGYEQYF. The DNA sequence is TGTGCCAGCAGTTTACAGGGCTACGAGCAGTACTTC.